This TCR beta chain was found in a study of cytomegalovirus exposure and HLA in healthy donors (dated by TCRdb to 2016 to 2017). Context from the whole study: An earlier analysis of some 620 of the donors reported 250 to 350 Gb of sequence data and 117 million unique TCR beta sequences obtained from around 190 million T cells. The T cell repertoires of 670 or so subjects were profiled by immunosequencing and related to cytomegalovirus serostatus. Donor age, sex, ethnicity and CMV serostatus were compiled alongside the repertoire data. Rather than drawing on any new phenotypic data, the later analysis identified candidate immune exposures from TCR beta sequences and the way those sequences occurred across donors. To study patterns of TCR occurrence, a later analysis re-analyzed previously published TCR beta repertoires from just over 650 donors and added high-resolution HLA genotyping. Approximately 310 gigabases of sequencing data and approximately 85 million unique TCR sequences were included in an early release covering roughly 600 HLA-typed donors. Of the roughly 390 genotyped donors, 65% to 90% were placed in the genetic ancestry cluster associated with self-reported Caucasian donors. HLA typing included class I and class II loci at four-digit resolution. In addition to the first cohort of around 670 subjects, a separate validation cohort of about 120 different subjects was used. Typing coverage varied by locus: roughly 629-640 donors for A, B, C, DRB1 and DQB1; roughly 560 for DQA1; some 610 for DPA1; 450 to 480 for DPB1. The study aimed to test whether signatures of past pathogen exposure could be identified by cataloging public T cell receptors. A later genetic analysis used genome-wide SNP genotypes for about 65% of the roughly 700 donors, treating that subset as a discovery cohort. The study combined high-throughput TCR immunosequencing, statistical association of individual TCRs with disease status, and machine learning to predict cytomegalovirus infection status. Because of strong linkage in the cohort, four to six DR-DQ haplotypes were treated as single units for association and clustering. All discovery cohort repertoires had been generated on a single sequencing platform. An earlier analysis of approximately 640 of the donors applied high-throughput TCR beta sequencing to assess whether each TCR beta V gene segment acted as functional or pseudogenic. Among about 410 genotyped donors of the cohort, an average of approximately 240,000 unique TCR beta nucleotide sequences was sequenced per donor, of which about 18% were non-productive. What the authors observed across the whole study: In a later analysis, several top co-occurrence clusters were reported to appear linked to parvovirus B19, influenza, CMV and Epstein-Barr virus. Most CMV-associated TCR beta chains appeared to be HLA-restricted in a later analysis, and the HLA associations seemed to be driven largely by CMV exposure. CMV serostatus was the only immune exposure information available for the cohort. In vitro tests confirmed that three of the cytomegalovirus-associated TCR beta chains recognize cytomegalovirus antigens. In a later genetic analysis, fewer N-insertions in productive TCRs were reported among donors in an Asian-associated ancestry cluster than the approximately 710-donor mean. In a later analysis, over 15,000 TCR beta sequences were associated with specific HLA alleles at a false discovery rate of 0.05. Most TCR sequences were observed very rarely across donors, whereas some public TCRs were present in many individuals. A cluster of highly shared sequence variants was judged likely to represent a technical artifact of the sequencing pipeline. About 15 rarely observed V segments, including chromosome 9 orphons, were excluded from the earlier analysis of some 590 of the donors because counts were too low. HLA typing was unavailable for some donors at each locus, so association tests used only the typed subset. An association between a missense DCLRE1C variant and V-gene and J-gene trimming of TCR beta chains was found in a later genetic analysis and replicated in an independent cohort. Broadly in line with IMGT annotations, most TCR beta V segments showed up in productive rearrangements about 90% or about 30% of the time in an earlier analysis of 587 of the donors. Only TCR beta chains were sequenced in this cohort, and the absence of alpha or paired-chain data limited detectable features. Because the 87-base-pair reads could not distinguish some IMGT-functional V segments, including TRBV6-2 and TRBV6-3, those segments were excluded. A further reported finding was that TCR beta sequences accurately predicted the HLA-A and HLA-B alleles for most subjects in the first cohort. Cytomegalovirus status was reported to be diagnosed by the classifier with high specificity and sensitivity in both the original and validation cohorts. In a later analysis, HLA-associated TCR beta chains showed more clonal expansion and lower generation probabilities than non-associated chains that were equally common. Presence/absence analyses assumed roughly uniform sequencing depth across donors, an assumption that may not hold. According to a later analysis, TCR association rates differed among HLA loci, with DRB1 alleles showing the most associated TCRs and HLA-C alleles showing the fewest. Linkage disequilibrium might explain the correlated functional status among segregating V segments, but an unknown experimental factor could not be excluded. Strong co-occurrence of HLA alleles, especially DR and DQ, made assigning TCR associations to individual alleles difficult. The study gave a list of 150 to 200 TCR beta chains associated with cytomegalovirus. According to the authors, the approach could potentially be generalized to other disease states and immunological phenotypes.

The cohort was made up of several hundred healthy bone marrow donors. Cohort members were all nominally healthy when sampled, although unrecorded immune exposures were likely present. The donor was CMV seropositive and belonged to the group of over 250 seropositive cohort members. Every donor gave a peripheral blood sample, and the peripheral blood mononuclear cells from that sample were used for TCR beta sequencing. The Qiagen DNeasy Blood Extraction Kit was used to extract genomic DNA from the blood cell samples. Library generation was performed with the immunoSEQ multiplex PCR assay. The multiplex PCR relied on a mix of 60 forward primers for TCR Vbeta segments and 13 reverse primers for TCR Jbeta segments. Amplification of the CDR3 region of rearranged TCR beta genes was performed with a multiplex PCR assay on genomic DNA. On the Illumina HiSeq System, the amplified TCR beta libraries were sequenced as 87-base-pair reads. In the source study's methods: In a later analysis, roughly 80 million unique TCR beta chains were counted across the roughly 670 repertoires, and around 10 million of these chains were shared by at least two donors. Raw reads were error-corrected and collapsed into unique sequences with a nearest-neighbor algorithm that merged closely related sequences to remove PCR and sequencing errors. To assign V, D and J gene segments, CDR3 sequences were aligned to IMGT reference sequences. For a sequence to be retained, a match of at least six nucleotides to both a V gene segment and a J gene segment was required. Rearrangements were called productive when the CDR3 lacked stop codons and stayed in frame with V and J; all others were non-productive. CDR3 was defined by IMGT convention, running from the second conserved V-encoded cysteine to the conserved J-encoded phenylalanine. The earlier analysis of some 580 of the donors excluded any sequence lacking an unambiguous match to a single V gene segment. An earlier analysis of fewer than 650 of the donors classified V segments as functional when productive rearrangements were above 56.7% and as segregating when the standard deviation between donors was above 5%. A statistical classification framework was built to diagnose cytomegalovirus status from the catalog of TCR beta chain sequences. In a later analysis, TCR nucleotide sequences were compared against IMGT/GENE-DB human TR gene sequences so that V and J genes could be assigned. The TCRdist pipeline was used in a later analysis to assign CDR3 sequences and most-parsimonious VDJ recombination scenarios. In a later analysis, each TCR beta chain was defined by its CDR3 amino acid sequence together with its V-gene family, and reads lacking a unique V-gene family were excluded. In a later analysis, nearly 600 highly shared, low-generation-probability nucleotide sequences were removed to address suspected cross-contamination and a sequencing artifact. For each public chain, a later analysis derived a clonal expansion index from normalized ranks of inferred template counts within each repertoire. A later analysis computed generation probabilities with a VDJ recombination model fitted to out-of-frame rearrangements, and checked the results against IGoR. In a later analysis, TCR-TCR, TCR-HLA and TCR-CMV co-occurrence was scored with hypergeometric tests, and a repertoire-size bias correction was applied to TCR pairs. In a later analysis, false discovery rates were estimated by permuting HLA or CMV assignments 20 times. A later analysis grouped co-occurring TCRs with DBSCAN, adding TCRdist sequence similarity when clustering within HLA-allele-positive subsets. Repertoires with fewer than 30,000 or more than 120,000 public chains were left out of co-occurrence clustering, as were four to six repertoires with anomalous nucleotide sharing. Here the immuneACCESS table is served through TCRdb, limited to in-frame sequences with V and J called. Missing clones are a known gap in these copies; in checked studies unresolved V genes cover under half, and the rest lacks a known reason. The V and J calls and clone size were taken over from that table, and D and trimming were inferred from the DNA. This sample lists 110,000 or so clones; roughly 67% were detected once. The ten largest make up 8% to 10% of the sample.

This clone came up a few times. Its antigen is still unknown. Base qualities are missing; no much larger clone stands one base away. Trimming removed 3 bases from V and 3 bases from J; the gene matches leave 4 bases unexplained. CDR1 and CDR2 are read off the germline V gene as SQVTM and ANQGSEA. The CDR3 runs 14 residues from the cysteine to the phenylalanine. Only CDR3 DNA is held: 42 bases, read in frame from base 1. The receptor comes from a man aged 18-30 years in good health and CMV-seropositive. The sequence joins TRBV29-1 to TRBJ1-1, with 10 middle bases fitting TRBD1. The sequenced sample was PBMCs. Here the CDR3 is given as CSVEEGTGDTEAFF. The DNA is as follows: TGCAGCGTTGAGGAGGGGACAGGGGACACTGAAGCTTTCTTT.